One sample yielded the 21 T cell receptor beta chains listed below, sequenced in a study of cytomegalovirus exposure and HLA in healthy donors. Primers: 60 Vbeta forward and 13 Jbeta reverse. Some clones are missing from TCRdb's copy, which holds only in-frame ones; the method was immunoSEQ multiplex PCR. The data contain about 94,000 clones, over 65% of them seen just once; the ten biggest clones take up 10%. The specimen was PBMCs. The receptors here all came from a human donor in good health.

This chain uses TRBV19 with TRBJ2-5; TRBD1 matches 7 bases. This CDR3 region has 14 residues. V was pared by 8 bases and J by 0 bases, with 6 bases of the junction left unmatched. Germline CDR1 reads LNHDA; CDR2 reads SQIVND (reference sequence). In DNA, the CDR3 is TGTGCCAGTGGCACAGGGGCGGACCAAGAGACCCAGTACTTC. This sequence encodes CASGTGADQETQYF.

The chain is built from TRBV27 and TRBJ2-1; 7 nucleotides line up with TRBD1. The V and J ends lost 7 bases and 7 bases, in that order; junction bases with no gene match: 7. Germline V gene data show CDR1 as MNHEY and CDR2 as SMNVEV (reference sequence). The CDR3 loop spans 13 amino acids. The CDR3 sequence is CASTYRGRNEQFF. The CDR3 nucleotides are TGTGCCAGCACCTACAGGGGAAGGAATGAGCAGTTCTTC.

This clone has more than one count but fewer than ten. The chain has TRBV28 and TRBJ2-3, with TRBD2 matching over 8 bases. Losses at the gene ends were 0 bases for V and 4 bases for J; bases not matched to a gene: 3. Germline V gene lookup returns CDR1 MDHEN and CDR2 SYDVKM. The CDR3 is 15 amino acids. The CDR3 loop is CASSLWAGGADTQYF. In DNA form, the CDR3 reads TGTGCCAGCAGTTTATGGGCGGGAGGTGCAGATACGCAGTATTTT.

The chain joins TRBV2 to TRBJ2-1; 11 nucleotides line up with TRBD2. Germline lookup yields CDR1 SNHLY and CDR2 FYNNEI. The CDR3 consists of 16 residues. Trimming cost V 3 bases and J 6 bases; bases outside gene matches: 7. DNA of the CDR3: TGTGCCAGCAGTGAGGATACTAGCGGGGGAGTCAATGAGCAGTTCTTC. It encodes CASSEDTSGGVNEQFF.

CDR3 DNA sequence: TGCGCCAGCAGTTCCGGGATAACCCACCACGAGCAGTACTTC. Its protein is CASSSGITHHEQYF. The rearrangement links TRBV5-1 to TRBJ2-7, with D maybe TRBD2 (5 bases). CDR1 and CDR2 from the germline V gene are SGHRS and YFSETQ. Trimming took off 5 bases at V and 5 bases at J, with 17 bases between the two ends. The CDR3 is 14 amino acids.

The CDR3 DNA reads TGTGCCAGCAGCTCGCCGGGACTAGCGGGAGGGCCGGCCGGGGAGCTGTTTTTT. It yields the protein CASSSPGLAGGPAGELFF. The chain is built from TRBV11-3 and TRBJ2-2; 16 bases line up with TRBD2. Germline loops: CDR1 SGHNT, CDR2 YENEEA. J was trimmed by 6 bases and V by 4 bases; bases with no gene match: 8. The CDR3 covers 18 residues.

The rearrangement links TRBV7-6 to TRBJ2-7; D is unresolved. The germline CDR1 and CDR2 sequences are SGHVS and FNYEAQ. Trimming shortened V by 5 bases and J by 3 bases, and 8 bases separated the two germline ends. The CDR3 spans 12 residues. The CDR3 protein is CASSDDIYEQYF. CDR3 DNA: TGTGCCAGCAGCGATGACATCTACGAGCAGTACTTC.

V and J are TRBV7-9 and TRBJ1-1, with D perhaps matching TRBD1 (6 bases). CDR1 and CDR2 from the germline V gene are SEHNR and FQNEAQ (reference sequence). This CDR3 region has 15 residues. V lost 1 base to trimming and J lost 1 base, with 10 bases between them. This chain's CDR3 is CASSLGTVTNTEAFF. The CDR3 DNA reads as TGTGCCAGCAGCTTAGGGACAGTCACGAACACTGAAGCTTTCTTT.

V usage is TRBV27 and J usage is TRBJ2-1, with a possible D match to TRBD1 (6 bases). Trimming took off 11 bases at V and 5 bases at J, with 19 bases between the two ends. The CDR3 has 14 residues. The germline V gene has CDR1 MNHEY and CDR2 SMNVEV (reference sequence). CDR3 in DNA: TGTGCCTCACAGGGCGCAGGCTTCAACAATGAGCAGTTCTTC. Amino acid sequence: CASQGAGFNNEQFF.

The chain carries TRBV19 and TRBJ1-5; TRBD1 aligns across 7 bases. The CDR3 contains 14 residues. V lost 5 bases to trimming and J lost 3 bases; unmatched junction nucleotides: 4. Germline lookup yields CDR1 LNHDA and CDR2 SQIVND (reference sequence). CDR3 protein: CASSDRVYNQPQHF. In DNA form, the CDR3 reads TGTGCCAGTAGTGACAGGGTATACAATCAGCCCCAGCATTTT.

The gene calls are TRBV7-3 and TRBJ2-7, with 7 bases that match TRBD2. The CDR3 has 15 residues. Trimming at V came to 1 base and at J to 1 base, leaving 4 bases not matched to a gene. Germline V gives CDR1 SGHTA, CDR2 FQGTGA. The CDR3 sequence is CASSLNPSGSYEQYF. The CDR3 bases are TGTGCCAGCAGCTTAAACCCTAGCGGTTCCTACGAGCAGTACTTC.

The sample holds one count of this clone. The chain couples TRBV11-2 to TRBJ2-1; perhaps TRBD2 as D (5 bases). Germline V lookup: CDR1 SGHAT, CDR2 FQNNGV. Trimming took 5 bases from V and 6 from J, leaving 11 bases between them. This CDR3 contains 13 residues. The CDR3 here is CASSRRRGNEQFF. The DNA of the CDR3 is TGTGCCAGCAGCCGCCGCCGGGGCAATGAGCAGTTCTTC.

The V gene is TRBV9, the J gene TRBJ1-3; the D is unclear. V lost 3 bases and J lost 0, with 13 bases in between. The CDR3 covers 16 residues. From germline, CDR1 is SGDLS and CDR2 YYNGEE. CDR3 residues: CASSGTGRVSGNTIYF. DNA of the CDR3: TGTGCCAGCAGCGGTACCGGGCGGGTCTCTGGAAACACCATATATTTT.

This clone was picked up one time. This chain uses TRBV9 with TRBJ2-7, with a possible D match to TRBD2 (6 bases). The CDR3 spans 12 residues. The germline CDR1 and CDR2 sequences are SGDLS and YYNGEE. V was pared by 7 bases and J by 7 bases, with 15 bases between. CDR3 residues: CASEGLQGEQYF. In DNA form, the CDR3 reads TGTGCCAGCGAGGGACTGCAAGGGGAGCAGTACTTC.

The chain links TRBV7-2 to TRBJ1-5, with D maybe TRBD1 (5 bases). In germline, CDR1 is SGHTA, CDR2 FQGNSA. The CDR3 has 15 residues. V gave up 0 bases and J gave up 3 bases, with 9 bases separating them. The CDR3 protein is CASSLAAGNNQPQHF. In DNA form, the CDR3 reads TGTGCCAGCAGCTTAGCGGCAGGGAACAATCAGCCCCAGCATTTT. The whole variable domain, filled in from reference TRBV7-2 and TRBJ1-5, reads GAGVSQSPSNKVTEKGKDVELRCDPISGHTALYWYRQSLGQGLEFLIYFQGNSAPDKSGLPSDRFSAERTGGSVSTLTIQRTQQEDSAVYLCASSLAAGNNQPQHFGDGTRLSIL.

The chain is built from TRBV6-5 and TRBJ2-7; the match to TRBD2 covers 8 bases. Germline values: CDR1 MNHEY, CDR2 SVGAGI. This CDR3 has 14 amino acids. V lost 5 bases and J lost 5; bases outside the gene matches: 8. CDR3 sequence reads: CASSKGLGSNEQYF. CDR3 bases: TGTGCCAGCAGTAAGGGACTAGGATCCAACGAGCAGTACTTC.

The chain has TRBV19 and TRBJ1-5, with D possibly TRBD1 on 5 matching bases. The CDR3 totals 14 residues. Trimming removed 4 bases from V and 4 bases from J, with 11 bases in between. Germline lookup yields CDR1 LNHDA and CDR2 SQIVND (reference sequence). The DNA for the CDR3 is TGTGCCAGTAGTAACTTCGGGGGTAATCAGCCCCAGCATTTT. It translates to CASSNFGGNQPQHF.

J is TRBJ1-1 and V is TRBV28; D is ambiguous. Looked up from germline, CDR1 is MDHEN and CDR2 is SYDVKM. V dropped 8 bases and J dropped 7 bases, with 14 bases sitting between them. This CDR3 is 12 amino acids long. CDR3 DNA sequence: TGTGCCAGCGGCGTTGGCGGGTATGAAGCTTTCTTT. This gives the protein CASGVGGYEAFF.

This clone appeared once. This sequence joins TRBV29-1 and TRBJ2-3; maybe TRBD1 (5 bases). There are 14 residues in the CDR3. V lost 6 bases to trimming and J lost 0 bases, with 13 bases between them. The germline V gene encodes CDR1 SQVTM and CDR2 ANQGSEA. In nucleotides, the CDR3 is TGCAGCGTCGAGACAGTTCCAAGCACAGATACGCAGTATTTT. Amino acids: CSVETVPSTDTQYF.

The chain has TRBV29-1 and TRBJ2-5, with D perhaps TRBD1 (5 bases). The CDR3 runs to 12 residues. Germline V gene sequence: CDR1 SQVTM, CDR2 ANQGSEA. V was shortened by 4 bases and J by 5 bases, with 11 bases between the two germline ends. Written as DNA, the CDR3 is TGCAGCGTTGGCGTGGGGCCCGAGACCCAGTACTTC. The encoded protein is CSVGVGPETQYF. Full variable domain (outside the CDR3, taken from reference TRBV29-1 and TRBJ2-5): SAVISQKPSRDICQRGTSLTIQCQVDSQVTMMFWYRQQPGQSLTLIATANQGSEATYESGFVIDKFPISRPNLTFSTLTVSNMSPEDSSIYLCSVGVGPETQYFGPGTRLLVL.

The chain uses TRBV6-5 and TRBJ1-5; D call uncertain. The germline V gene encodes CDR1 MNHEY and CDR2 SVGAGI. V was clipped by 2 bases and J by 11 bases, with 7 bases between them. CDR3 length: 11 amino acids. CDR3 sequence (DNA): TGTGCCAGCAGTTACCGCGGTTCCCAGCATTTT. Residues: CASSYRGSQHF.